The 8 T cell receptor beta chains given below trace back to one sample, sequenced in a study of CD8+CD57+ T cells in acquired aplastic anemia. Patients chosen for sequencing had CD8+CD57+ cells that had expanded, as shown by flow cytometry. Profiling that covered TCR beta VDJ and CDR3 relied on genomic DNA as its template. Using its own MiXCR run on the reads, TCRdb lists one record per CDR3 protein. The sample carries around 200,000 distinct CDR3 sequences, approximately 48% recorded once. Sequences were obtained from sorted CD4+, CD8+, or CD8+CD57+ T cells (not recorded which) from PBMCs. The receptors come from a human donor with aplastic anemia.

The V gene is TRBV9, the J gene TRBJ2-1; D is unclear. V was trimmed by 1 base and J by 4 bases, leaving 12 bases between them. The CDR3 spans 15 residues. Germline values: CDR1 SGDLS, CDR2 YYNGEE. Here the CDR3 reads CASSVRADLYNEQFF. CDR3 in DNA: TGTGCCAGCAGCGTACGGGCTGACTTGTACAATGAGCAGTTCTTC. Filled out from reference TRBV9 and TRBJ2-1, the complete variable domain reads DSGVTQTPKHLITATGQRVTLRCSPRSGDLSVYWYQQSLDQGLQFLIQYYNGEERAKGNILERFSAQQFPDLHSELNLSSLELGDSALYFCASSVRADLYNEQFFGPGTRLTVL.

This clonotype was picked up many times. V and J are TRBV9 and TRBJ2-2; TRBD1 aligns across 10 bases. CDR3 length equals 15 residues. Germline CDR1 is SGDLS and CDR2 is YYNGEE. V was pared by 0 bases and J by 5 bases, with 1 base of the junction left unmatched. CDR3 amino acids: CASSVEGQGTGELFF. CDR3 in DNA: TGTGCCAGCAGCGTAGAGGGACAGGGGACCGGGGAGCTGTTTTTT.

This clonotype was counted between two and nine times. This may stem from a read error, because a much larger clone lies one nucleotide away. The chain has TRBV5-1 and TRBJ1-1; D call uncertain. Trimming removed 4 bases at V and 3 bases at J, with 13 bases between. In germline, CDR1 is SGHRS, CDR2 YFSETQ. There are 14 residues in the CDR3. CDR3 in amino acids: CASSNPLRHTEAFF. The CDR3 coding sequence is TGCGCCAGCAGCAATCCACTCCGGCACACTGAAGCTTTCTTT.

Of note for this clonotype: The CDR3 does not end in the conserved phenylalanine or tryptophan, so this is likely a read error. The DNA is omitted, as the CDR3 cannot be located on it reliably, and the CDR3 follows TCRdb's listing. The V gene is TRBV9, the J gene TRBJ2-1; TRBD1 is taken as the D call from the table, unchecked against the DNA. Germline lookup yields CDR1 SGDLS and CDR2 YYNGEE. The CDR3 comprises 11 residues, both ends counted. CDR3 residues: CASSVGQGVFT.

This clonotype was recorded many times. The V gene is TRBV9, the J gene TRBJ2-2; D uncertain. CDR1 is SGDLS, CDR2 YYNGEE, per germline. The ends were cut back, 7 bases at V and 4 bases at J, with 14 bases in the middle. The CDR3 length is 14 residues. CDR3 DNA sequence: TGTGCCAGCGGAAATACCCCTAGCACCGGGGAGCTGTTTTTT. Encoded protein: CASGNTPSTGELFF.

Regarding this clonotype: One base away lies a much larger clone, so this may be a sequencing read error. The gene calls are TRBV5-4 and TRBJ2-3, with 10 bases that match TRBD1. Per germline, CDR1 SGHNT and CDR2 YYREEE (reference sequence). CDR3 length: 16 amino acids. Here the CDR3 DNA reads TGTGCCAGCAGCTTGGCGGACAGGGGGTCGACAGATACGCATTATTTT. Translating it yields CASSLADRGSTDTHYF.

This clonotype was observed once. V and J are TRBV9 and TRBJ1-2; tentative D call: TRBD1 (5 bases). The CDR3 runs 19 residues. The V end lost 4 bases, the J end lost 3 bases, and 28 bases lay between the germline ends. Germline CDR1 and CDR2: SGDLS and YYNGEE. CDR3 residues: CASSPTLAGHKKGYYGYTF. The CDR3 DNA follows: TGTGCCAGCAGCCCTACCCTCGCCGGACACAAGAAGGGCTACTATGGCTACACCTTC.

In DNA, the CDR3 is TGTGCCAGCAGCTTATCTAGCGGGGGGGCCTTTGAGCAGTTCTTC. It specifies CASSLSSGGAFEQFF. The chain couples TRBV7-6 to TRBJ2-1, with 12 bases identical to TRBD2. Germline assignment: CDR1 SGHVS and CDR2 FNYEAQ. V shed 2 bases, J shed 9 bases, and the junction held 5 bases outside the gene matches. This CDR3 region has 15 residues.